What follows are 21 T cell receptor beta chains derived from one specimen sequenced in a study of shared clonotypes between healthy human individuals. Selected positively for CCR7 and CD45RO-negative, naive CD8 cells excluded terminally differentiated effector memory CD45RA+ cells. This table comes from immunoSEQ multiplex PCR, and its TCRdb copy is limited to in-frame clones, with some not included. Of over 800,000 clones listed, around 93% are singletons. Sequencing was carried out using naive CD8+ T cells sorted from blood. The source is a man aged 30 to 45 in good health.

This clone was recorded many times. J is TRBJ1-5 and V is TRBV27; a possible D gene is TRBD1 (5 bases). V lost 7 bases and J 1 base, leaving 11 bases between the germline ends. Germline lookup yields CDR1 MNHEY and CDR2 SMNVEV (reference sequence). This CDR3 comprises 14 residues. The CDR3 DNA follows: TGTGCCAGCAAACCCCAGGGAAGCAATCAGCCCCAGCATTTT. Translated, it gives CASKPQGSNQPQHF.

The V and J genes are TRBV6-1 and TRBJ2-3; possible D gene TRBD2, 5 bases. This CDR3 region has 15 residues. Trimming left V 2 bases short and J 0 bases short, with 9 bases between. The germline V gene has CDR1 MNHNS and CDR2 SASEGT. This chain's CDR3 is CASSELRVSTDTQYF. CDR3 DNA: TGTGCCAGCAGTGAACTGCGGGTAAGCACAGATACGCAGTATTTT.

This clone was seen once. This chain joins TRBV27 and TRBJ2-5; either TRBD1 or TRBD2 may supply D (5 bases each). In germline, CDR1 is MNHEY, CDR2 SMNVEV (reference sequence). CDR3 length equals 14 residues. V dropped 10 bases and J dropped 0 bases, with 15 bases sitting between them. For the CDR3, the DNA is TGTGCCACCAGCCGGGACCTTTACCAAGAGACCCAGTACTTC. Amino acid sequence: CATSRDLYQETQYF.

This chain's CDR3 is CASSVSSEQFF. CDR3 in DNA: TGTGCCAGCAGCGTAAGTTCTGAGCAGTTCTTC. J is TRBJ2-1 and V is TRBV9; D unresolved. CDR1 is SGDLS and CDR2 is YYNGEE in the germline V gene. The V and J ends lost 1 base and 9 bases respectively, with 5 bases between them. The CDR3 is 11 amino acids.

This chain links TRBV28 with TRBJ2-7; 9 nucleotides line up with TRBD1. The V and J ends lost 6 bases and 7 bases, in that order; junction bases with no gene match: 7. Per the germline V gene, CDR1 is MDHEN and CDR2 is SYDVKM. There are 13 residues in the CDR3. DNA for the CDR3: TGTGCCAGCAGACGGCTGGGACAGGGTGAGCAGTACTTC. Amino acids: CASRRLGQGEQYF.

V is TRBV9 and J is TRBJ2-1; D is perhaps TRBD2 (7 bases). V was shortened by 3 bases and J by 2 bases, with 12 bases between the two germline ends. This CDR3 comprises 15 residues. Germline CDR1 is SGDLS and CDR2 is YYNGEE. The CDR3 here is CASSAWGGAYNEQFF. CDR3 nucleotides: TGTGCCAGCAGCGCTTGGGGGGGCGCCTACAATGAGCAGTTCTTC.

The V call is TRBV9, the J call TRBJ2-6; TRBD1 aligns across 10 bases. The CDR3 has 18 residues. Trimming at V came to 0 bases and at J to 1 base, leaving 4 bases not matched to a gene. In germline, CDR1 is SGDLS, CDR2 YYNGEE. For the CDR3, the DNA is TGTGCCAGCAGCGTAGCTTGGGGACAGGGGTCTGGGGCCAACGTCCTGACTTTC. Its protein is CASSVAWGQGSGANVLTF.

The chain recombines TRBV27 with TRBJ1-2; no reliable D call. Germline CDR1 and CDR2: MNHEY and SMNVEV (reference sequence). The CDR3 contains 11 residues. V lost 6 bases, J lost 2 bases, and 4 bases lay in between. The CDR3 nucleotides read TGTGCCAGCAGGGGGAACTATGGCTACACCTTC. Its translation is CASRGNYGYTF.

The V call is TRBV13, the J call TRBJ1-1; TRBD1 matches 7 bases. The CDR3 has 15 residues. With 5 bases clipped from V and 5 bases from J, the junction kept 11 bases outside the gene matches. CDR1 and CDR2 (germline): PRHDT, FYEKMQ (reference sequence). The CDR3 here is CASSPTTGAVTEAFF. In DNA, the CDR3 is TGTGCCAGCAGCCCGACAACAGGGGCTGTTACTGAAGCTTTCTTT.

About this clone itself: This same CDR3 is encoded by further DNA sequences in the sample. The rearrangement uses TRBV27 and TRBJ2-7, with 8 nucleotides matching TRBD1. Germline-derived CDR1 and CDR2 are MNHEY and SMNVEV (reference sequence). V shed 5 bases and J 3 bases; nucleotides not matched to a gene: 3. The CDR3 has 13 residues. The CDR3 DNA is TGTGCCAGCAGTCCCGGGACAGGCTACGAGCAGTACTTC. It codes for CASSPGTGYEQYF.

This clone was picked up a small number of times. Other DNA sequences in the same sample also yield this CDR3. The chain has TRBV10-2 and TRBJ2-7; D ambiguous. CDR1 is WSHSY and CDR2 is SAAADI in the germline V gene. V lost 1 base, J lost 1 base, and 2 bases lay in between. This CDR3 spans 12 amino acids. The chain's CDR3 is CASSEWSYEQYF. As DNA, the CDR3 is TGCGCCAGCAGTGAGTGGTCCTACGAGCAGTACTTC.

The V call is TRBV27, the J call TRBJ2-3, with unresolved D. Germline-derived CDR1 and CDR2 are MNHEY and SMNVEV (reference sequence). The length of the CDR3 is 15 residues. The ends were cut back, 2 bases at V and 1 base at J, with 10 bases in the middle. The CDR3 protein is CASSLIPSGTDTQYF. The CDR3 nucleotides read TGTGCCAGCAGTTTAATCCCCTCGGGCACAGATACGCAGTATTTT.

V usage is TRBV27 and J usage is TRBJ2-3, with 16 positions matching TRBD2. Germline CDR1 MNHEY, CDR2 SMNVEV (reference sequence). J lost 4 bases, V lost 4 bases, and 14 bases had no gene match. CDR3 length equals 20 residues. The CDR3 is CASSSKPGLAGGIGSDTQYF. CDR3 coding DNA: TGTGCCAGCAGTTCGAAACCGGGACTAGCGGGAGGGATTGGGTCAGATACGCAGTATTTT.

The chain employs TRBV29-1 and TRBJ2-1; perhaps TRBD2 as D (5 bases). The CDR3 is 15 residues long. The V gene's germline CDR1 is SQVTM and CDR2 ANQGSEA. V dropped 4 bases and J dropped 1 base, with 14 bases sitting between them. CDR3 sequence (DNA): TGCAGCGTTGGGCAGGCGGGTCCTTCCTACAATGAGCAGTTCTTC. It is translated as CSVGQAGPSYNEQFF.

This clone was found once. The rearrangement links TRBV9 to TRBJ2-3; 10 bases agree with TRBD1. The V segment lost 3 bases and the J segment 0 bases; nucleotides outside the gene matches: 10. The CDR3 has 18 residues. Per the germline V gene, CDR1 is SGDLS and CDR2 is YYNGEE. The CDR3 DNA follows: TGTGCCAGCAGCGGAGGGACAGGGGTAAGGTTCAGCACAGATACGCAGTATTTT. It translates to CASSGGTGVRFSTDTQYF.

The J gene is TRBJ2-5, the V gene TRBV15; D gene uncertain. Germline V CDR1 and CDR2: LNHNV, YYDKDF (reference sequence). V lost 5 bases and J lost 2, with 9 bases in between. CDR3 length: 13 residues. This chain's CDR3 is CATSEAIQETQYF. The CDR3 DNA is TGTGCCACCAGCGAAGCTATACAAGAGACCCAGTACTTC.

CDR3 protein: CASSQAGGGYEQYF. Written as DNA, the CDR3 is TGTGCCAGCAGCCAAGCGGGAGGCGGCTACGAGCAGTACTTC. The V gene is TRBV27, the J gene TRBJ2-7, with TRBD2 matching over 9 bases. The CDR3 has 14 amino acids. The V gene end was trimmed by 6 bases and the J gene end by 3 bases; junction bases not matched to a gene: 6. Germline-derived CDR1 and CDR2 are MNHEY and SMNVEV (reference sequence).

This chain links TRBV19 with TRBJ1-1, with 9 nucleotides matching TRBD1. The CDR3 has 15 residues. Trimming took 4 bases from V and 4 from J; bases not matched to a gene: 7. Germline CDR1 LNHDA, CDR2 SQIVND (reference sequence). The CDR3 spells CASSTTGGVGTEAFF. Here the CDR3 DNA reads TGTGCCAGTAGTACCACAGGGGGCGTTGGCACTGAAGCTTTCTTT.

The gene calls are TRBV7-9 and TRBJ1-3, with TRBD1 as a possible D gene (6 bases). Trimming shortened V by 8 bases and J by 3 bases, and 14 bases separated the two germline ends. CDR1 and CDR2 (germline): SEHNR, FQNEAQ (reference sequence). This CDR3 is built from 14 residues. The chain's CDR3 is CASGAGVGGNTIYF. The CDR3 coding sequence is TGTGCCAGCGGCGCAGGGGTTGGTGGAAACACCATATATTTT.

The V and J genes are TRBV7-9 and TRBJ2-7; D uncertain. The CDR3 covers 13 residues. From germline, CDR1 is SEHNR and CDR2 FQNEAQ (reference sequence). The V end lost 5 bases, the J end lost 5 bases, and 13 bases lay between the germline ends. CDR3 bases: TGTGCCAGCAGCCACATGGAGAGGCACGAGCAGTACTTC. As protein: CASSHMERHEQYF.

The V and J genes are TRBV6-5 and TRBJ2-5; D is possibly TRBD1 or TRBD2 (5 bases each). The CDR3 is made up of 15 amino acids. The V end lost 7 bases, the J end lost 2 bases, and 17 bases lay between the germline ends. Germline V gene sequence: CDR1 MNHEY, CDR2 SVGAGI. CDR3 amino acids: CASTKLGPQQETQYF. As DNA, the CDR3 is TGTGCCAGCACCAAGCTGGGACCCCAACAAGAGACCCAGTACTTC.